The present entry profiles one T cell receptor beta chain with its context. Antigen specificity is unknown. This sample stems from a study of shared clonotypes between healthy human individuals. As for the study in general: Three men and a couple of women, aged 18 to 49, were donors. Per-donor plates numbered three CD4 naive, three CD4 memory, two CD8 naive and one CD8 memory.

Study results and caveats: Large depth notwithstanding, sorted-subset sequencing proved incomplete by rarefaction.

Naive CD8 cells, CD45RO-negative and positively selected for CCR7, excluded terminally differentiated effector memory CD45RA+ cells. In replicate PCRs of sorted subsets, approximately 190 ng DNA, approximately 32,000 T cell genomes, was used. Assay used: immunoSEQ multiplex PCR; TCRdb lists only in-frame clones, some missing. The table records 650,000 to 800,000 clones, about 90% of them present only once. Germline V gene data show CDR1 as SQVTM and CDR2 as ANQGSEA. Trimming left V 0 bases short and J 3 bases short, with 15 bases between. The CDR3 runs to 15 residues. Sequenced: naive CD8+ T cells sorted from blood. This chain uses TRBV29-1 with TRBJ2-7; D is unresolved. The clonotype originates from a man between 25 and 39 years old in good health. CDR3 protein: CSVEEAGPTLYEQYF. CDR3 DNA: TGCAGCGTTGAAGAGGCCGGGCCGACACTCTACGAGCAGTACTTC.